This TCR beta chain was sequenced for a study of blood T cells in healthy people across ages. Next came a second PCR, run for about 6 to 12 cycles, which used a sample-barcoded 5' primer along with a J-beta primer mix. Every single cDNA molecule received a tag from a template-switch adaptor with 12 random nucleotides. In TCRdb, the 5' RACE reads were re-called with MiXCR into one record per CDR3 protein. The sample has about 1.5 million distinct CDR3 sequences; roughly 43% are singletons. Sequencing input: blood. This receptor was obtained from a woman between 18 and 30 years old in good health.

CDR3 sequence reads: CASSDPTGNGGYTF. The CDR3 DNA reads as TGTGCCAGCAGTGATCCTACAGGGAATGGTGGCTACACCTTC. The chain combines TRBV25-1 with TRBJ1-2, with D possibly being TRBD1 (6 bases). The germline V gene has CDR1 MGHDK and CDR2 SYGVNS. The CDR3 loop spans 14 amino acids. V lost 3 bases to trimming and J lost 7 bases, with 15 bases between them.